This TCR beta chain appears in the sequencing data of a study of blood T cell repertoires in COVID-19 (dated by TCRdb to 2018 to 2021). Regarding the research as a whole: The collaborator samples originated in the United States, Italy and Spain and spanned the acute and convalescent phases of COVID-19. Where available, HLA class I and class II types were taken from metadata supplied by the sample provider and were not determined by assay-based typing. The repertoires were released in a freely available public database intended as a resource for research on the immune response to SARS-CoV-2. Deeply sampled blood TCRbeta repertoires from subjects exposed to, actively infected with, or recovered from COVID-19 were included in the dataset. Samples came from the ongoing ImmuneRACE study (first 160 participants) plus 1,254 subjects from 6 global collaborators. The material from the prospective study consisted of cDNA or gDNA derived from T cells, B-cell-depleted T cells, or PBMCs. A de-identified subject ID, COVID-19 status, age in years and sex were almost always included in the sample metadata.

Findings and caveats that apply to the study as a whole: The amount of clinical and demographic metadata varied by source and participant and was provided uncurated.

In the prospective study, participants were roughly 18 to 95 years old, resided in about two dozen geographic areas of the United States, and were enrolled through a virtual design. In the prospective study, cohorts were assigned on the basis of participant-reported clinical history obtained from a screening survey and a study questionnaire. A participant counted as exposed if, within 2 weeks of entering the study, that participant had been in contact with someone who had a PCR-confirmed or clinician-diagnosed COVID-19 case. Mobile phlebotomists in the prospective study collected whole blood, serum and a nasopharyngeal or oropharyngeal swab from every participant. Participants in the prospective study had the option to provide additional blood draws and questionnaires over a roughly 2-month period. Before DNA extraction, prospective study blood samples were shipped either frozen or at room temperature.

Note on this clone: No antigen is known for it. Per-base quality was not reported, and no clone a single base away is much larger than it.

The germline V gene sets CDR1 to SGHTA and CDR2 to FQGTGA. Ends trimmed: V by 5 bases, J by 3 bases; bases unmatched to a gene: 6. Spanning cysteine to phenylalanine, the CDR3 consists of 15 amino acids. Only CDR3 DNA is held: 45 bases, read in frame from base 1. TCRbeta CDR3 regions were amplified from genomic DNA using the immunoSEQ Assay, a bias-controlled multiplex PCR. The original methods were these. The number of nucleated cells in each sample was estimated by amplification of reference gene primers within the assay. To quantify the absolute abundance of each unique TCRbeta CDR3 rearrangement, sequence reads were collapsed and filtered. For each sample, productive Simpson clonality was calculated as the square root of Simpson's diversity index across productive rearrangements. Held by TCRdb, this immuneACCESS table contains in-frame sequences only and omits some clones. Under half of the omission traces to an unresolved V gene where checked; the cause of the rest is unknown. That table supplies the V and J calls and clone size; D and trimming were determined from the DNA. This sample gives 250,000 or so clones in total; 80% to 90% of them show up just once. About 2.9% of the sample rests with the top ten.

This clonotype originated in a woman between 40 and 55 years old who had been exposed to COVID-19. The sequenced sample was PBMCs or T cells enriched from blood (not recorded which). The V gene is TRBV7-3 and the J gene is TRBJ2-7; TRBD1 fits 11 bases in the junction. The CDR3 protein is CASSSPGTGGYEQYF. The DNA is as follows: TGTGCCAGCAGCAGTCCCGGGACAGGGGGCTACGAGCAGTACTTC.